These 26 T cell receptor beta chains were all obtained from the same sample, sequenced in a study of cytomegalovirus exposure and HLA in healthy donors. The assay was immunoSEQ multiplex PCR, and TCRdb's table has in-frame clones only and misses some. This table has about 150,000 clones, approximately 86% appearing once. The sample comprised PBMCs. The receptors derive from a man younger than 35 in good health and CMV-seropositive.

This clone has a single count. The chain recombines TRBV5-6 with TRBJ2-2, with TRBD1 matching 10 bases. This CDR3 region has 16 residues. Losses at the gene ends were 2 bases for V and 2 bases for J; bases not matched to a gene: 3. CDR1 is SGHDT, CDR2 YYEEEE, per germline. CDR3: CASSLWDRGNTGELFF. The CDR3 DNA is TGTGCCAGCAGCTTATGGGACAGGGGAAACACCGGGGAGCTGTTTTTT.

In this sample, this clone turned up many times. The V call is TRBV6-4, the J call TRBJ2-7; 9 nucleotides line up with TRBD2. V dropped 3 bases and J dropped 0; count of bases not matched to a gene: 0. Germline-derived CDR1 and CDR2 are MRHNA and SNTAGT. The CDR3 has 14 amino acids. The CDR3 is CASSEAGGSYEQYF. In nucleotides, the CDR3 is TGTGCCAGCAGTGAAGCGGGAGGCTCCTACGAGCAGTACTTC.

This clone was seen just once. The chain couples TRBV5-1 to TRBJ1-4; 8 bases are shared with TRBD1. The trim removed 4 bases at V and 8 bases at J, leaving 10 bases unmatched. The CDR3 has 15 residues. Germline V gene lookup returns CDR1 SGHRS and CDR2 YFSETQ. The DNA of the CDR3 is TGCGCCAGCAGCGCGACAGGGGCCGGATACGAAAAACTGTTTTTT. This codes for CASSATGAGYEKLFF.

This clone was seen a handful of times. The chain has TRBV2 and TRBJ2-7; TRBD2 matches 9 bases. Germline loops: CDR1 SNHLY, CDR2 FYNNEI. CDR3 length equals 14 residues. The junction had 7 bases not matched to a gene; V was cut back by 6 bases and J by 4 bases. The CDR3 is CASSASGNGYEQYF. The CDR3 coding sequence is TGTGCCAGCAGCGCTAGCGGGAATGGGTACGAGCAGTACTTC.

V and J are TRBV4-2 and TRBJ2-3; 9 bases are shared with TRBD2. The CDR3 sequence is 20 residues long. The germline V gene encodes CDR1 LGHNA and CDR2 YNFKEQ. V shed 4 bases, J shed 0 bases, and the junction held 17 bases outside the gene matches. The CDR3, as DNA: TGTGCCAGCAGCCGAACCTGGGTGACTAGCGGACCGTCTAGCACAGATACGCAGTATTTT. This gives the protein CASSRTWVTSGPSSTDTQYF.

This chain joins TRBV19 and TRBJ2-7, with D hard to call. V lost 3 bases, J lost 2 bases, and 14 bases lay in between. The CDR3 spans 15 residues. Germline lookup yields CDR1 LNHDA and CDR2 SQIVND (reference sequence). CDR3 sequence reads: CASSIVAGPTYEQYF. DNA for the CDR3: TGTGCCAGTAGTATCGTCGCAGGCCCCACCTACGAGCAGTACTTC. Full variable domain (remainder filled in from reference TRBV19 and TRBJ2-7): DGGITQSPKYLFRKEGQNVTLSCEQNLNHDAMYWYRQDPGQGLRLIYYSQIVNDFQKGDIAEGYSVSREKKESFPLTVTSAQKNPTAFYLCASSIVAGPTYEQYFGPGTRLTVT.

CDR3 DNA: TGTGCCAGCAGCGACCAAGACAGGGGGCGGCTCGTCAATGAGCAGTTCTTC. Translation gives CASSDQDRGRLVNEQFF. This chain links TRBV5-8 with TRBJ2-1, with TRBD1 identical over 10 bases. The ends lost 4 bases at V and 6 bases at J; junction bases unmatched: 13. Germline CDR1 SGHTS, CDR2 YDEGEE. The CDR3 has 17 amino acids.

A single count supports this clone. The genes are TRBV6-5 and TRBJ1-2; tentatively, D is TRBD1 (6 bases). CDR3 length: 15 amino acids. Germline assignment: CDR1 MNHEY and CDR2 SVGAGI. Trimming cost V 0 bases and J 5 bases, with 13 bases left between them. For the CDR3, the DNA is TGTGCCAGCAGTTACTCGACAACTACAGGGTATGGCTACACCTTC. Translated: CASSYSTTTGYGYTF.

This clone appeared once. V gene TRBV6-5 combines with J gene TRBJ1-1, with a possible D match to TRBD1 (5 bases). Trimming removed 2 bases from V and 11 bases from J, with 15 bases in between. The CDR3 length is 13 residues. CDR1 and CDR2 (germline): MNHEY, SVGAGI. CDR3 protein: CASSYALRRGAFF. The CDR3 region has the DNA TGTGCCAGCAGTTACGCCCTTCGGAGGGGTGCTTTCTTT.

This sequence joins TRBV11-3 and TRBJ2-1, with a tentative D call TRBD2 (6 bases). The CDR3 loop spans 14 amino acids. Germline V gene sequence: CDR1 SGHNT, CDR2 YENEEA. Trimming stripped 5 bases from V and 4 bases from J, with 12 bases between. CDR3 nucleotide sequence: TGTGCCAGCAGCCCGACTAGGGATTACAATGAGCAGTTCTTC. Translation gives CASSPTRDYNEQFF.

This sequence joins TRBV2 and TRBJ1-1; tentatively, D is TRBD1 (6 bases). Germline-derived CDR1 and CDR2 are SNHLY and FYNNEI. The CDR3 loop spans 13 amino acids. The V and J ends lost 8 bases and 1 base respectively, with 11 bases between them. CDR3 residues: CASLGHQNTEAFF. CDR3 DNA: TGTGCCAGCTTGGGACACCAGAACACTGAAGCTTTCTTT.

The chain's CDR3 is CSVVQGTNEKLFF. The CDR3 DNA follows: TGCAGCGTTGTGCAGGGAACTAATGAAAAACTGTTTTTT. The chain uses TRBV29-1 and TRBJ1-4; possible D gene TRBD1, 5 bases. The germline V gene has CDR1 SQVTM and CDR2 ANQGSEA. V dropped 4 bases and J dropped 1 base, with 7 bases sitting between them. The CDR3 length is 13 residues.

This clone is a singleton in its sample. V gene TRBV5-1 combines with J gene TRBJ1-4; TRBD1 matches at 9 bases. Germline trimming cut 5 bases from V and 4 bases from J; bases unmatched to any gene: 3. The CDR3 runs to 14 residues. Germline loops: CDR1 SGHRS, CDR2 YFSETQ. CDR3: CASRPGQGNEKLFF. In nucleotides, the CDR3 is TGCGCCAGCAGGCCGGGACAGGGTAATGAAAAACTGTTTTTT.

In its sample, this clone was seen a few times. The chain carries TRBV9 and TRBJ2-2, with D unresolved. Germline loops: CDR1 SGDLS, CDR2 YYNGEE. Trimming removed 0 bases at V and 5 bases at J, with 5 bases between. This CDR3 region has 13 residues. This CDR3 reads CASSVALTGELFF. The CDR3, as DNA: TGTGCCAGCAGCGTAGCCCTGACCGGGGAGCTGTTTTTT.

This clone was found a few times. One base separates it from a far larger clone, so it is likely a read error. Distinct nucleotide sequences in the sample also encode this CDR3. J is TRBJ1-1 and V is TRBV5-4, with D possibly matching TRBD1 (5 bases). CDR1 and CDR2 (germline): SGHNT, YYREEE (reference sequence). This CDR3 has 13 residues. The V and J ends lost 1 base and 1 base respectively, with 5 bases between them. CDR3 nucleotides: TGTGCCAGCAGCTTGCAGGGGAACACTGAAGCTTTCTTT. Translated: CASSLQGNTEAFF.

This chain connects TRBV7-2 to TRBJ2-2, with 9 bases that match TRBD1. Unmatched junction bases numbered 7, after V lost 2 bases and J lost 3 bases. CDR1 is SGHTA, CDR2 FQGNSA, per germline. CDR3 length: 17 amino acids. The CDR3 protein is CASSLYGTGSYTGELFF. Written as DNA, the CDR3 is TGTGCCAGCAGCTTATACGGGACAGGGAGTTACACCGGGGAGCTGTTTTTT.

J is TRBJ2-7 and V is TRBV30, with D unresolved. This CDR3 has 15 residues. Trimming pared 5 bases from V and 2 bases from J, leaving 19 bases between. Germline CDR1 reads GTSNPN; CDR2 reads SVGIG (reference sequence). CDR3 amino acids: CAWAFGGSRPYEQYF. CDR3 bases: TGTGCCTGGGCCTTCGGTGGTAGTCGCCCCTACGAGCAGTACTTC. The variable domain in full, with the rest retrieved from reference TRBV30 and TRBJ2-7, is SQTIHQWPATLVQPVGSPLSLECTVEGTSNPNLYWYRQAAGRGLQLLFYSVGIGQISSEVPQNLSASRPQDRQFILSSKKLLLSDSGFYLCAWAFGGSRPYEQYFGPGTRLTVT.

The rearrangement uses TRBV6-6 and TRBJ1-2, with unresolved D. Germline-derived CDR1 and CDR2 are MNHNY and SVGAGI (reference sequence). Trimming took off 5 bases at V and 0 bases at J, with 16 bases between the two ends. CDR3 size: 16 residues. CDR3 sequence (DNA): TGTGCCAGCAGTCCAGAATTCGGAGGAACTAACTATGGCTACACCTTC. This sequence encodes CASSPEFGGTNYGYTF.

This clone was observed a single time. The chain combines TRBV19 with TRBJ1-5; 9 nucleotides align to TRBD1. J lost 2 bases, V lost 5 bases, and 7 bases had no gene match. Germline V lookup: CDR1 LNHDA, CDR2 SQIVND (reference sequence). This CDR3 contains 16 residues. The CDR3 protein is CASSARTGVGNQPQHF. CDR3 nucleotides: TGTGCCAGTAGTGCTAGGACAGGGGTAGGCAATCAGCCCCAGCATTTT.

The V call is TRBV5-4, the J call TRBJ2-1; D perhaps matches TRBD2 (5 bases). This CDR3 region has 12 residues. V lost 4 bases and J 12 bases, leaving 14 bases between the germline ends. In germline, CDR1 is SGHNT, CDR2 YYREEE (reference sequence). CDR3 DNA: TGTGCCAGCAGCGGAGCGGTTCCGGGGCAGTTCTTC. Translated: CASSGAVPGQFF.

The chain employs TRBV9 and TRBJ1-1, with D possibly matching TRBD1 (5 bases). The CDR3 runs to 14 residues. The V end was cut by 0 bases, the J end by 2 bases, with 8 bases between. CDR1 is SGDLS, CDR2 YYNGEE, per germline. CDR3 amino acids: CASSVDQGNTEAFF. In DNA, the CDR3 is TGTGCCAGCAGCGTAGACCAGGGTAACACTGAAGCTTTCTTT.

V and J are TRBV4-3 and TRBJ2-7; D unresolved. Trimming stripped 0 bases from V and 2 bases from J, with 8 bases between. The germline gives CDR1 LGHNA, CDR2 YSLEER. The CDR3 contains 14 residues. This CDR3 is CASSQERPPYEQYF. The CDR3 coding sequence is TGCGCCAGCAGCCAAGAGCGGCCCCCCTACGAGCAGTACTTC.

The genes are TRBV4-3 and TRBJ1-1; D is undetermined. CDR3 length: 15 residues. Germline CDR1 reads LGHNA; CDR2 reads YSLEER. The V end was cut by 0 bases, the J end by 3 bases, with 11 bases between. CDR3 sequence (DNA): TGCGCCAGCAGCCAAGATGTCAACGCGGACACTGAAGCTTTCTTT. Translation: CASSQDVNADTEAFF.

J is TRBJ1-4 and V is TRBV6-1; 7 bases are shared with TRBD1. The V segment lost 0 bases and the J segment 7 bases; nucleotides outside the gene matches: 5. The CDR3 length is 15 residues. The germline V gene has CDR1 MNHNS and CDR2 SASEGT. CDR3 sequence: CASSEARGPIEKLFF. DNA for the CDR3: TGTGCCAGCAGTGAAGCGAGGGGGCCGATTGAAAAACTGTTTTTT.

The rearrangement links TRBV6-1 to TRBJ2-6, with a weak D call TRBD1 (6 bases). Per the germline V gene, CDR1 is MNHNS and CDR2 is SASEGT. V gave up 4 bases and J gave up 0 bases, with 7 bases separating them. The CDR3 runs 15 residues. The CDR3 here is CASSARGSGANVLTF. CDR3 DNA: TGTGCCAGCAGTGCCAGGGGCTCTGGGGCCAACGTCCTGACTTTC.

The rearrangement links TRBV19 to TRBJ1-3, with TRBD1 identical over 7 bases. The CDR3 totals 15 residues. Looked up from germline, CDR1 is LNHDA and CDR2 is SQIVND (reference sequence). V shed 6 bases and J 2 bases; nucleotides not matched to a gene: 7. CDR3 DNA: TGTGCCAGTAGGAACCCAGGGGGTGCTGGAAACACCATATATTTT. Translating gives CASRNPGGAGNTIYF.